The 14 T cell receptor beta chains below come from one sample, sequenced in a study of cytomegalovirus exposure and HLA in healthy donors. 13 Jbeta primers and 60 Vbeta primers were used for the PCR. The method was immunoSEQ multiplex PCR; TCRdb's version includes in-frame clones alone and lacks a portion of them. The sample records around 86,000 clones, approximately 79% being singletons. The sample consisted of PBMCs. These receptors all stem from a female donor in good health and CMV-seronegative.

The V call is TRBV10-3, the J call TRBJ2-7; 12 nucleotides match TRBD2. CDR1 ENHRY and CDR2 SYGVKD come from the germline V gene. CDR3 length: 16 amino acids. V was pared by 0 bases and J by 2 bases, with 2 bases of the junction left unmatched. CDR3 bases: TGTGCCATCAGTGAGTCAGGGACTAGCGGGCCCTACGAGCAGTACTTC. Protein sequence: CAISESGTSGPYEQYF.

CDR3 sequence: CASSPANMNTEAFF. The CDR3, as DNA: TGTGCCAGCAGTCCCGCAAACATGAACACTGAAGCTTTCTTT. The chain recombines TRBV27 with TRBJ1-1; D is uncertain. Germline V gene data show CDR1 as MNHEY and CDR2 as SMNVEV (reference sequence). CDR3 length: 14 residues. Trimming pared 5 bases from V and 0 bases from J, leaving 10 bases between.

CDR3 coding DNA: TGCGCCAGCAGCTTGGCCCCGACAGGAAGTAATGAAAAACTGTTTTTT. Translating gives CASSLAPTGSNEKLFF. The chain uses TRBV5-1 and TRBJ1-4; maybe TRBD1 (6 bases). CDR3 length equals 16 residues. Trimming removed 0 bases at V and 4 bases at J, with 13 bases between. The germline V gene encodes CDR1 SGHRS and CDR2 YFSETQ.

V gene TRBV28 combines with J gene TRBJ2-4; TRBD1 matches at 9 bases. Trimming at V came to 3 bases and at J to 0 bases, leaving 6 bases not matched to a gene. Germline V CDR1 and CDR2: MDHEN, SYDVKM. The CDR3 spans 17 residues. CDR3 sequence (DNA): TGTGCCAGCAGTTTGCCGGGACAGGGCATAGCCAAAAACATTCAGTACTTC. Encoded protein: CASSLPGQGIAKNIQYF.

This clone occurred a few times. V usage is TRBV6-1 and J usage is TRBJ2-7, with 7 positions matching TRBD2. This CDR3 is 15 amino acids long. Germline trimming cut 2 bases from V and 2 bases from J; bases unmatched to any gene: 6. The germline V gene has CDR1 MNHNS and CDR2 SASEGT. CDR3 nucleotides: TGTGCCAGCAGTGAAAAGACGCGGGGGACCTACGAGCAGTACTTC. It yields the protein CASSEKTRGTYEQYF.

V gene TRBV6-1 combines with J gene TRBJ2-3, with 8 bases aligning to TRBD2. The CDR3 covers 16 residues. CDR1 MNHNS and CDR2 SASEGT come from the germline V gene. After removal of 0 bases from V and 4 bases from J, the junction contained 6 bases not matched to a gene. CDR3 residues: CASSEARPSGPDTQYF. CDR3 DNA sequence: TGTGCCAGCAGTGAAGCACGGCCTAGCGGGCCAGATACGCAGTATTTT.

This clone showed up just a few times. V is TRBV10-3 and J is TRBJ1-5, with TRBD1 identical over 10 bases. The CDR3 covers 15 residues. Trimming at V came to 6 bases and at J to 5 bases, leaving 7 bases not matched to a gene. The germline V gene has CDR1 ENHRY and CDR2 SYGVKD. CDR3 region: CAIRPGQGSDQPQHF. CDR3 bases: TGTGCCATCAGACCGGGACAGGGGTCTGATCAGCCCCAGCATTTT.

This chain links TRBV29-1 with TRBJ1-5, with TRBD1 identical over 7 bases. Trimming took 7 bases from V and 5 from J; bases not matched to a gene: 11. This CDR3 has 14 amino acids. The germline CDR1 and CDR2 sequences are SQVTM and ANQGSEA. For the CDR3, the DNA is TGCAGCGCAATCGAGGGACAGAATTATCAGCCCCAGCATTTT. Protein product: CSAIEGQNYQPQHF.

This rearrangement joins TRBV7-6 to TRBJ2-3; possible D gene TRBD1, 5 bases. CDR3 length equals 15 residues. Trimming took off 2 bases at V and 0 bases at J, with 9 bases between the two ends. The germline V gene encodes CDR1 SGHVS and CDR2 FNYEAQ. The CDR3 DNA is TGTGCCAGCAGCTTATTTCGACAGAGCACAGATACGCAGTATTTT. Its translation is CASSLFRQSTDTQYF.

The chain links TRBV28 to TRBJ1-1, with D possibly TRBD1 on 6 matching bases. V was cut by 5 bases and J by 2 bases, with 15 bases left in between. Germline assignment: CDR1 MDHEN and CDR2 SYDVKM. CDR3 length equals 15 residues. CDR3 sequence reads: CASSNPGTSNTEAFF. CDR3 coding DNA: TGTGCCAGCAGTAACCCCGGGACAAGTAACACTGAAGCTTTCTTT.

The chain is built from TRBV25-1 and TRBJ2-3; 10 bases line up with TRBD2. The CDR3 extends over 17 amino acids. Trimming cost V 7 bases and J 3 bases; bases outside gene matches: 13. CDR1 is MGHDK and CDR2 is SYGVNS in the germline V gene. The CDR3 DNA sequence: TGTGCCAGCACAGAAAGGGGAGCGGGGGGGCAGACAGATACGCAGTATTTT. This encodes CASTERGAGGQTDTQYF.

The chain has TRBV21-1 and TRBJ2-3; the table calls TRBD2, which could not be checked here. TRBV21-1 represents a pseudogene. There are 17 residues in the CDR3. The CDR3 DNA follows: TGTGCCAGCAGCAAAGGGGGACTAGCGGGAGGGCCGGATACGCAGTATTTT. This translates into CASSKGGLAGGPDTQYF.

The chain employs TRBV30 and TRBJ1-5; D perhaps matches TRBD1 (5 bases). The V gene lost 8 bases and the J gene lost 7 bases, with 12 bases spanning the gap. Germline assignment: CDR1 GTSNPN and CDR2 SVGIG (reference sequence). This CDR3 region has 11 residues. CDR3 sequence: CAPSGEQPQHF. The CDR3 DNA is TGTGCCCCCTCGGGGGAACAGCCCCAGCATTTT.

The chain is built from TRBV13 and TRBJ2-6; D uncertain. The length of the CDR3 is 15 residues. Trimming took 2 bases from V and 0 from J, leaving 5 bases between them. From germline, CDR1 is PRHDT and CDR2 FYEKMQ (reference sequence). In DNA, the CDR3 is TGTGCCAGCAGCTTAACGCGCTCTGGGGCCAACGTCCTGACTTTC. Translated, it gives CASSLTRSGANVLTF.